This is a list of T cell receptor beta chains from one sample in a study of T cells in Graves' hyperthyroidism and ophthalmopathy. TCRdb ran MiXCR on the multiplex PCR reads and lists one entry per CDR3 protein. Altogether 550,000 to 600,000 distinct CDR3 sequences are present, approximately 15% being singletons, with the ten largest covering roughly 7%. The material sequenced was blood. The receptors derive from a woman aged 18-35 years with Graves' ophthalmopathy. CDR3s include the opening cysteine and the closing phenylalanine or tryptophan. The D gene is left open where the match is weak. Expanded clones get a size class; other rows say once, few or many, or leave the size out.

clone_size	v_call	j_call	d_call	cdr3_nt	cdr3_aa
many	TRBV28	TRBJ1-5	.	TGTGCCAGCGTGTACTCGCGGACAGCTAGCAATCAGCCCCAGCATTTT	CASVYSRTASNQPQHF
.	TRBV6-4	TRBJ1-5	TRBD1	TGTGCCAGCAGTGGCCGGGACAGCACATATAGCAATCAGCCCCAGCATTTT	CASSGRDSTYSNQPQHF
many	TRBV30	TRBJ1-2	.	TGTGCCTGGAGTTGGAGGAATAACTACACCTTC	CAWSWRNNYTF
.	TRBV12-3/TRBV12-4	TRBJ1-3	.	TGTGCCAGTCGGCGGGGGGCGGCGGGAAACACCATATATTTT	CASRRGAAGNTIYF
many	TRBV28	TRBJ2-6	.	TGTGCCAGCAGAGCCCCGAGGCTGGGGGCCAACGTCCTGACTTTC	CASRAPRLGANVLTF
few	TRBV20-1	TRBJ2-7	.	TGCAGTGCTAGTAGCGCAACGAGCTCCTACGAGCAGTACTTC	CSASSATSSYEQYF
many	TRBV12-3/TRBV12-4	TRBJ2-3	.	TGTGCCAGCAGTTTGCTCAGGCCGGCCACAGATACGCAGTATTTT	CASSLLRPATDTQYF
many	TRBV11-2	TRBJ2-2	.	TGTGCCAGCAGCGCAAAACCCCGGGGAAGGAACGGGGAGCTGTTTTTT	CASSAKPRGRNGELFF
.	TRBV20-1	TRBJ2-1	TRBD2	TGCAGTGTTGGGGGGGGGGGGAACAATGAGCAGTTCTTC	CSVGGGGNNEQFF
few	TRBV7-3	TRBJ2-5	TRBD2	TGTGCCAGCAGCAGGACTAGCGGGTCCCCAGGCCCCCAGTACTTC	CASSRTSGSPGPQYF